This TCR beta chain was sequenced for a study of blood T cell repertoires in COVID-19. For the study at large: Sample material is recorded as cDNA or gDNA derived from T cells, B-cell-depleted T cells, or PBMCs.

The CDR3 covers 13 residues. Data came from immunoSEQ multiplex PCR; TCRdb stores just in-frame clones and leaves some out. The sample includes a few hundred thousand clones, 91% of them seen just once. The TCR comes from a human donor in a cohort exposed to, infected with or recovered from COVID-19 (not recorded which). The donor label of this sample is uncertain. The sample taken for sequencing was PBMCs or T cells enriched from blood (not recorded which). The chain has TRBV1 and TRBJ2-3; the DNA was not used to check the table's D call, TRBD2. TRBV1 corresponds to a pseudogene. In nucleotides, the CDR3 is TGCACCAAGAGCTCCTTAATTCGAGATACGCAGTATTTT. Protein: CTKSSLIRDTQYF.